This TCR beta chain was identified in a study of T cells after yellow fever vaccination (dated by TCRdb to the late 2010s). Regarding the research as a whole: The SMART-Seq v4 Ultra Low Input RNA kit was used to prepare libraries from fractions with low cell numbers. To track T-cell clones before and after primary and booster YFV17D yellow fever vaccination, bulk TCR alpha and beta repertoires were sequenced longitudinally. Two healthy male donors, one aged 18 to 29 and one aged 30 to 40 years, were included in the cohort. Blood was drawn at multiple timepoints before and after primary and secondary immunization, with bulk PBMC replicates and cell subsets isolated. On the study overall, not on this receptor specifically: The secondary T-cell response was weaker than the primary response but faster, peaking on day 5 instead of day 15. Most clones expanded after primary vaccination (around 96% of CD4 and around nine tenths of CD8) were re-detected after the booster, suggesting that broad memory maintenance occurred. A small share of clonotypes was detected in both CD4 and CD8 compartments, with the overlap likely arising from convergent recombination. FACS-sorted repertoires could contain abundant contaminating clonotypes from the bulk population, so computational filtering was required. Only a couple of donors were included in the study, so the extent to which the findings can be generalized is limited.

Via the germline V gene, CDR1 is SQVTM and CDR2 ANQGSEA. Trimming leaves V shorter by 3 bases and J shorter by 1 base, with the junction holding 12 bases beyond the gene matches. Inclusive of the bounding cysteine and phenylalanine, the CDR3 is 17 residues long. Only the CDR3 region is kept as DNA, spanning 51 bases read in frame from base 1. Per the publication, the treatment or condition label means: live attenuated yellow fever vaccine strain. PBMCs were isolated from peripheral blood using a standard Ficoll-Paque protocol. Dynabeads CD4 and CD8 positive selection kits were used to isolate the CD4 and CD8 T-cell fractions. RNA was extracted with TriZol from bulk PBMCs, CD4 and CD8 fractions, and dextramer-positive and dextramer-negative fractions. The sample holds many counts of this clonotype. Its antigen is not yet known. Per-base qualities were not stored, and no clone one base away is much larger.

TCR cDNA was synthesized by 5'RACE template switching, through which a universal primer site and unique molecular identifiers were introduced. Priming for cDNA synthesis came from both the TCR alpha and TCR beta constant segments. Library amplification involved two PCR steps, and the second step added sample barcodes and sequencing adapters. Sequencing of libraries was done on Illumina HiSeq 2500 (2x100 bp) or NovaSeq (2x150 bp). As for how the authors treated the data: Demultiplexing of reads and collapsing into UMI consensus sequences were performed with MIGEC, and V(D)J alignment was carried out with MiXCR. Clonotypes responding to the vaccine were identified with edgeR on replicate PBMC samples, with the criteria of FDR below 0.01 and a log2 fold change above 5 up to day 15. CD4 or CD8 identity was assigned to each bulk clonotype according to whether the clonotype was present at higher abundance in the sequenced CD4 repertoire or the sequenced CD8 repertoire. TCRdb trimmed the raw reads at Q25, called clones with MiXCR and kept productive beta chains. Each record represents a unique CDR3 protein, reported with the most common genes and DNA among its rows. V and J calls and clone size were set by TCRdb, not the authors. The sample has 150,000 or so distinct CDR3 sequences on record, about 6.9% of them singletons. The ten largest clones capture about 0.6% of the sample.

This receptor was identified in a man aged 30 to 39 who received the YFV17D yellow fever vaccine. Sample: CD4+ T cells sorted from PBMCs, taken 10 days after the yellow fever booster vaccination. Recombination connected TRBV29-1 to TRBJ2-3, and 8 junctional nucleotides match TRBD2. The nucleotide sequence reads TGCAGCGTTGATGGAGCGGGAGATGGGATTGGCACAGATACGCAGTATTTT. It encodes CSVDGAGDGIGTDTQYF.